These T cell receptor beta chains were read from a single sample in a study of T cell repertoires in cytomegalovirus infection. TCRdb redid the calling of the reads with MiXCR, one entry per CDR3 protein. The sample has 100,000 or so distinct CDR3 sequences, 25% to 35% seen once. Their target antigens are unknown. The sequences come from CD8+ T cells from cultured PBMCs, collected from culture after CMV antigen stimulation. The receptors come from a human donor in good health (CMV status not recorded). Some clones in this sample may be carry-over from other donors' samples. The CDR3 runs from the conserved cysteine through the conserved F or W. D genes are given only for firm matches. Part of the rows lack a size; the others show once, few, many or a class for expanded clones.

abundance,d_gene,j_gene,v_gene,CDR3aa,CDR3nt
-,-,TRBJ1-5,TRBV28,CASSSDNQPQHF,TGTGCCAGCAGTTCCGACAATCAGCCCCAGCATTTT
-,-,TRBJ2-5,TRBV28,CASTPWAGQETQYF,TGTGCCAGCACCCCCTGGGCAGGGCAAGAGACCCAGTACTTC
many,-,TRBJ2-2,TRBV7-9,CASSHSNTGELFF,TGTGCCAGCAGCCACTCGAACACCGGGGAGCTGTTTTTT
many,-,TRBJ2-5,TRBV7-6,CASSLVRAWSETQYF,TGTGCCAGCAGCTTAGTCAGGGCATGGTCGGAGACCCAGTACTTC
many,-,TRBJ1-3,TRBV20-1,CSARTLREPNTIYF,TGCAGTGCTAGAACCCTCAGGGAGCCAAACACCATATATTTT
few,-,TRBJ2-7,TRBV6-5,CASSRQGLISYEQYF,TGTGCCAGCAGCCGACAGGGACTAATCTCCTACGAGCAGTACTTC
-,-,TRBJ2-3,TRBV7-2,CASSLAGHHTDTQYF,TGTGCCAGCAGCTTAGCGGGGCACCACACAGATACGCAGTATTTT
few,-,TRBJ2-3,TRBV5-4,CASSFGADTQYF,TGTGCCAGCAGCTTCGGAGCAGATACGCAGTATTTT
few,-,TRBJ2-3,TRBV20-1,CSARYSGTDTQYF,TGCAGTGCTAGGTATAGCGGTACAGATACGCAGTATTTT
once,TRBD2,TRBJ2-1,TRBV27,CASSTYSGTRPNEQFF,TGTGCCAGCAGTACCTACTCGGGGACTAGGCCCAATGAGCAGTTCTTC
-,-,TRBJ2-3,TRBV7-3,CASSPLRASTDTQYF,TGTGCCAGCAGTCCACTACGTGCTAGCACAGATACGCAGTATTTT
few,TRBD2,TRBJ2-1,TRBV12-3/TRBV12-4,CASSTGTSGVYDEQFF,TGTGCCAGCAGCACCGGGACTAGCGGGGTTTATGATGAGCAGTTCTTC
-,-,TRBJ1-1,TRBV19,CVSKQGNTEAFF,TGTGTCAGTAAACAGGGGAACACTGAAGCTTTCTTT
few,TRBD1,TRBJ1-1,TRBV20-1,CSATQQGLNTEAFF,TGCAGTGCTACCCAACAGGGGCTAAACACTGAAGCTTTCTTT
-,-,TRBJ1-1,TRBV19,CATLSRVSNTEAFF,TGTGCCACTCTCAGTCGGGTATCGAACACTGAAGCTTTCTTT
many,-,TRBJ1-1,TRBV5-1,CASSFNSGGTAFF,TGCGCCAGCAGCTTCAATTCGGGGGGGACGGCTTTCTTT
many,-,TRBJ1-5,TRBV20-1,CSARGQPTQPQHF,TGCAGTGCTAGGGGACAACCCACACAGCCCCAGCATTTT
few,-,TRBJ1-1,TRBV28,CASSWAVARRNTEAFF,TGTGCCAGCAGTTGGGCTGTAGCCAGAAGGAACACTGAAGCTTTCTTT
few,TRBD2,TRBJ2-1,TRBV12-5,CASGLGTSVGDEQFF,TGTGCTAGTGGTTTGGGGACTAGCGTTGGCGATGAGCAGTTCTTC
few,-,TRBJ1-1,TRBV28,CASSLSGTGTEAFF,TGTGCCAGCAGTTTATCAGGGACGGGGACTGAAGCTTTCTTT
-,TRBD1,TRBJ1-1,TRBV7-8,CASSLVQTGITEAFF,TGTGCCAGCAGCTTGGTCCAGACAGGGATCACTGAAGCTTTCTTT
-,-,TRBJ2-7,TRBV12-3/TRBV12-4,CASSFYRSNYEQYF,TGTGCCAGCAGTTTTTACAGGTCCAACTACGAGCAGTACTTC
-,TRBD2,TRBJ2-4,TRBV28,CASSREASGGAGRRNIQYF,TGTGCCAGCAGCCGAGAGGCTAGCGGGGGGGCGGGTAGACGAAACATTCAGTACTTC
few,TRBD2,TRBJ2-3,TRBV4-1,CASSQPRTSGDSTDTQYF,TGCGCCAGCAGCCAACCTCGAACTAGCGGGGACAGCACAGATACGCAGTATTTT
many,TRBD2,TRBJ2-1,TRBV7-6,CASSPGGTTYNEQFF,TGTGCCAGCAGCCCGGGGGGTACGACCTACAATGAGCAGTTCTTC
-,TRBD2,TRBJ2-3,TRBV7-2,CASSPGLARTDTQYF,TGTGCCAGCAGCCCCGGACTAGCTCGCACAGATACGCAGTATTTT
-,-,TRBJ2-1,TRBV9,CASSAPGLSSYNEQFF,TGTGCCAGCAGCGCCCCTGGCCTTAGCTCCTACAATGAGCAGTTCTTC
-,TRBD1,TRBJ1-2,TRBV28,CASSARTGRFYGYTF,TGTGCCAGCAGCGCTAGGACAGGCCGATTCTATGGCTACACCTTC
few,TRBD1,TRBJ1-2,TRBV4-1,CASSQDRQGVYGYTF,TGCGCCAGCAGCCAAGATCGGCAGGGGGTGTATGGCTACACCTTC
many,-,TRBJ1-5,TRBV19,CASSILGGSNQPQHF,TGTGCCAGTAGTATTTTAGGGGGGAGCAATCAGCCCCAGCATTTT
few,TRBD1,TRBJ1-1,TRBV18,CASSPLRQGADTEAFF,TGTGCCAGCTCACCACTACGACAGGGGGCAGACACTGAAGCTTTCTTT
-,-,TRBJ2-1,TRBV12-3/TRBV12-4,CASSRGGSSYNEQFF,TGTGCCAGCAGTAGGGGGGGAAGCTCCTACAATGAGCAGTTCTTC
-,-,TRBJ2-7,TRBV12-3/TRBV12-4,CASSPTGRDSIF,TGTGCCAGCAGTCCTACGGGGAGGGACAGCATTTTT
-,-,TRBJ2-5,TRBV27,CASSLSTQGSRETQYF,TGTGCCAGCAGTTTATCGACCCAGGGCTCAAGGGAGACCCAGTACTTC
-,-,TRBJ1-2,TRBV7-9,CASSLGGGVDYGYTF,TGTGCCAGCAGCTTAGGTGGGGGGGTCGACTATGGCTACACCTTC
many,-,TRBJ2-1,TRBV5-1,CASSLEGSHSYNEQFF,TGCGCCAGCAGCTTGGAGGGGAGTCATTCCTACAATGAGCAGTTCTTC
-,-,TRBJ2-3,TRBV4-1,CASSQGVPIPQAFYF,TGCGCCAGCAGCCAAGGGGTTCCAATACCTCAGGCCTTTTATTTT
-,-,TRBJ1-1,TRBV29-1,CSVADHGDTEAFF,TGCAGCGTTGCGGACCACGGTGACACTGAAGCTTTCTTT
few,-,TRBJ2-1,TRBV19,CASQEGGYSGNEQFF,TGTGCCAGCCAAGAGGGGGGCTATTCGGGCAATGAGCAGTTCTTC